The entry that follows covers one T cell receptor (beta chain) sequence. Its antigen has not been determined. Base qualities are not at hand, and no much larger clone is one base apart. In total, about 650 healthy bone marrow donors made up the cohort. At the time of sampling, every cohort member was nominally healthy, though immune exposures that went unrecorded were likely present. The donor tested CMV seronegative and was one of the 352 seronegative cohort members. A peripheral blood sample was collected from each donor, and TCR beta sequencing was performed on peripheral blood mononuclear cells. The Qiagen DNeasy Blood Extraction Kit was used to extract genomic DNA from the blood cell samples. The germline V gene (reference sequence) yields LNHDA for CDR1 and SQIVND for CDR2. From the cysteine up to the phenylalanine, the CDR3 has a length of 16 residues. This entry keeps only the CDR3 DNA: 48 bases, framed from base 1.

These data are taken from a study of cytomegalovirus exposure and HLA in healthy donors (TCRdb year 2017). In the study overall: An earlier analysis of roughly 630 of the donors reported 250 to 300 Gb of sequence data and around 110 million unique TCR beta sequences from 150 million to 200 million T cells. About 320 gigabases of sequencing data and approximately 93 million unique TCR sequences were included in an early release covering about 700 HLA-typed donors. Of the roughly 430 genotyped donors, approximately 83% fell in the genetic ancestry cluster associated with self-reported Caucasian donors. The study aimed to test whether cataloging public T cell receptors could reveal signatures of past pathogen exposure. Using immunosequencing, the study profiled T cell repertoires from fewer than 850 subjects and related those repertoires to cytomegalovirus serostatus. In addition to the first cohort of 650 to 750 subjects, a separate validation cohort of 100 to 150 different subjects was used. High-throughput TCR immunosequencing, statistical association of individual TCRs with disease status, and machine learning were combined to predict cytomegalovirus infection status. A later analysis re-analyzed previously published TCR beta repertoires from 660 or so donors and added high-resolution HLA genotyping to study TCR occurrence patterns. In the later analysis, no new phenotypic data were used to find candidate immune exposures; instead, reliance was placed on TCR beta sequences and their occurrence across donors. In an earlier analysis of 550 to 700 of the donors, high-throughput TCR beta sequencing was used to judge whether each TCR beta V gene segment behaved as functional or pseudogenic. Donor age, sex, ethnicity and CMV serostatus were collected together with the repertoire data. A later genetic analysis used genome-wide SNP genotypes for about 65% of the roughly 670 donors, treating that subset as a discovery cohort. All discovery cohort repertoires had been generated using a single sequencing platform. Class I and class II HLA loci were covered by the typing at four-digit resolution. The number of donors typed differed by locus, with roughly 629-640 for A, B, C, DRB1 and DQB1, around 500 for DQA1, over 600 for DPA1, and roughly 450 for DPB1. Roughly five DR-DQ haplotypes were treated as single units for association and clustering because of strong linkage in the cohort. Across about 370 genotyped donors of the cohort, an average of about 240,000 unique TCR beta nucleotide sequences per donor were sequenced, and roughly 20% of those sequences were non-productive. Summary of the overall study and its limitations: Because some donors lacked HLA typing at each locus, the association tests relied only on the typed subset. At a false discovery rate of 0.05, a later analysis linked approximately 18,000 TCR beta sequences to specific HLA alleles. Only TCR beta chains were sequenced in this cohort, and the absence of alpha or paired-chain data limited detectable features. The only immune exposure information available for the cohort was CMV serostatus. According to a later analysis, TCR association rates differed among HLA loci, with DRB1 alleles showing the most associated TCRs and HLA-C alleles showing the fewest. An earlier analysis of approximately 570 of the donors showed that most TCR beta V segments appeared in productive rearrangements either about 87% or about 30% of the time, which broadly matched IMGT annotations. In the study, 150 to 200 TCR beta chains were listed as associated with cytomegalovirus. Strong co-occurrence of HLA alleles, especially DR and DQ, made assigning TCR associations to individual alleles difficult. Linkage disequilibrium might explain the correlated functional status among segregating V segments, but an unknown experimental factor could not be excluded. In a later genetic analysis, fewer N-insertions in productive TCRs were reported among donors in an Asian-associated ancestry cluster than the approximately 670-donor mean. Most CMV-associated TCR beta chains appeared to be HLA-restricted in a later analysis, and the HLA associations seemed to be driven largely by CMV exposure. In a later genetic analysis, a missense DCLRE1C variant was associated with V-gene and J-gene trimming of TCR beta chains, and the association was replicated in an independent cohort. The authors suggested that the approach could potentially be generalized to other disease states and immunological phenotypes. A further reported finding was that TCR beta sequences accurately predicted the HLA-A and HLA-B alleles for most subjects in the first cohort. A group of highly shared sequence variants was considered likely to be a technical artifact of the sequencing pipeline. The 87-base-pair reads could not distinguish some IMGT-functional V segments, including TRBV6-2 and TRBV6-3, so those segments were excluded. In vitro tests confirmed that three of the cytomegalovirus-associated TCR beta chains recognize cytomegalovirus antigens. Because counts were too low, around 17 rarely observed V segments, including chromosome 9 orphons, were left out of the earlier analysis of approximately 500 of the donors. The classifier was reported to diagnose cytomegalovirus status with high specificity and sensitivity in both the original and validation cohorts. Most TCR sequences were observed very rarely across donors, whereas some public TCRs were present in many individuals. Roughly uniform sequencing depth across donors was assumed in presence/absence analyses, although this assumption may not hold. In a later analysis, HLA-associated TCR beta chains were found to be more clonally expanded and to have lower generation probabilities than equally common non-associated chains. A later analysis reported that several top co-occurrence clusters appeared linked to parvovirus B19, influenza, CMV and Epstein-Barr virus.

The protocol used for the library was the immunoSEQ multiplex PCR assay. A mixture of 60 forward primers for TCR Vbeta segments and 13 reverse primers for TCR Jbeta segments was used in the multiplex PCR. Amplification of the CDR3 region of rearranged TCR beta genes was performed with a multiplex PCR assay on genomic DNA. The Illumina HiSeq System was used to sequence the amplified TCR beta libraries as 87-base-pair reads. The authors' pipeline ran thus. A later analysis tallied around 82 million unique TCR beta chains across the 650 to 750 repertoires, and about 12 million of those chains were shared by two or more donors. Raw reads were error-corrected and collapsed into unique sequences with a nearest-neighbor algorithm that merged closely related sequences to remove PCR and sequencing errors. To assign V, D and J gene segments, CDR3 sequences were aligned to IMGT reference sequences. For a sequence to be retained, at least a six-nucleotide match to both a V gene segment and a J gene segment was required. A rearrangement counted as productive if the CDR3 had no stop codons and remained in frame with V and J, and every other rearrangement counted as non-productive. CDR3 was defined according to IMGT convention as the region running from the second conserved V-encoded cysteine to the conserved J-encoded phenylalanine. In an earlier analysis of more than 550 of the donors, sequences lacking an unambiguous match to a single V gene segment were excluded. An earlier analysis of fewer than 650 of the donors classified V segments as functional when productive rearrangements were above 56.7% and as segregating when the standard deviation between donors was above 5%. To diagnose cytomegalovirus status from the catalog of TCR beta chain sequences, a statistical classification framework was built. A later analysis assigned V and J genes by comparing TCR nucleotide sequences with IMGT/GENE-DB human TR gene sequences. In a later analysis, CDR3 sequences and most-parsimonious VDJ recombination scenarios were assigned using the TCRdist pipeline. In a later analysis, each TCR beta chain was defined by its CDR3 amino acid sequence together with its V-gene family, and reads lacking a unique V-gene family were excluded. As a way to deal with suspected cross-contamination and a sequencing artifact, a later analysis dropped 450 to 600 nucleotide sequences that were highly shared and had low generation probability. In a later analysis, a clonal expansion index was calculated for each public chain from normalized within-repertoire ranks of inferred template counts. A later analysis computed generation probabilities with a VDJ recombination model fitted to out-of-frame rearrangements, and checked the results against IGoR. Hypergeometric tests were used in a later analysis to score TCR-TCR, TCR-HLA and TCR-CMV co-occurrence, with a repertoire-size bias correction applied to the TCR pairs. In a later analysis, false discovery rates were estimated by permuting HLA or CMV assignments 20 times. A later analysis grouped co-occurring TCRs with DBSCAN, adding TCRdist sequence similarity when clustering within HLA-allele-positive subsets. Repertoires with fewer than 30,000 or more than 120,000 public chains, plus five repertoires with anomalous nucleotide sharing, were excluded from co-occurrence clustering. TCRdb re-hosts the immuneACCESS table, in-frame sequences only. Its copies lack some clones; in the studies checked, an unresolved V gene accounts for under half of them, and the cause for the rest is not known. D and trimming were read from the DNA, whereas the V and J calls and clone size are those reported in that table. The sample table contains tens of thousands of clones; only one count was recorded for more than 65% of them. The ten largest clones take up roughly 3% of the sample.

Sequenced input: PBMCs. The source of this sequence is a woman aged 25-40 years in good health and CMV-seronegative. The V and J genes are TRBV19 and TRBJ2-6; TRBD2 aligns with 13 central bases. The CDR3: CGTSGRASGGANVLTF. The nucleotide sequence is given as TGTGGAACTAGCGGGAGGGCCTCCGGTGGGGCCAACGTCCTGACTTTC.